These 23 T cell receptor beta chains were sequenced from one sample in a study of T cell responses to AZD1222 COVID-19 vaccine. The repertoire was sequenced with immunoSEQ multiplex PCR; TCRdb's copy has only in-frame clones and lacks some. Found here are roughly 170,000 clones, 88% of them singletons; the top ten hold less than 0.55%. Sequenced material: peripheral blood, taken on day 0 of AZD1222 vaccination. These receptors were obtained from an adult in good health.

The genes are TRBV5-1 and TRBJ2-4; 8 nucleotides match TRBD2. V lost 0 bases to trimming and J lost 6 bases; unmatched junction nucleotides: 5. Germline CDR1 SGHRS, CDR2 YFSETQ. The CDR3 has 15 amino acids. CDR3 nucleotides: TGCGCCAGCAGCTTGGTTTCAAGCGGGGGAAACATTCAGTACTTC. It encodes CASSLVSSGGNIQYF.

The CDR3 protein is CASSRSGGFETQYF. The CDR3 bases are TGTGCCAGCAGCCGGAGCGGGGGGTTTGAGACCCAGTACTTC. The V gene is TRBV4-2, the J gene TRBJ2-5; TRBD2 aligns across 9 bases. V dropped 4 bases and J dropped 5; count of bases not matched to a gene: 5. Germline V CDR1 and CDR2: LGHNA, YNFKEQ. The CDR3 runs 14 residues.

The genes are TRBV5-4 and TRBJ1-6; D not resolved. Germline-derived CDR1 and CDR2 are SGHNT and YYREEE (reference sequence). Between the trimmed V and J ends, which lost 0 bases and 8 bases, there was a span of 18 bases. CDR3 length: 17 amino acids. CDR3 loop: CASSLDPGPGTHSPLHF. The DNA for the CDR3 is TGTGCCAGCAGCTTGGACCCGGGCCCGGGTACTCATTCACCCCTCCACTTT.

This chain links TRBV7-2 with TRBJ2-7; 8 nucleotides line up with TRBD2. Trimming cost V 2 bases and J 4 bases; bases outside gene matches: 10. Germline V gene lookup returns CDR1 SGHTA and CDR2 FQGNSA. The length of the CDR3 is 16 residues. Here the CDR3 reads CASSLRSGSVSYEQYF. The CDR3 DNA is TGTGCCAGCAGCTTAAGAAGCGGGAGTGTGTCGTACGAGCAGTACTTC.

The V and J genes are TRBV28 and TRBJ2-3, with D possibly matching TRBD1 (5 bases). The CDR3 contains 13 residues. Germline values: CDR1 MDHEN, CDR2 SYDVKM. Deletions cut 3 bases from V and 3 bases from J, with 7 bases between. CDR3 in amino acids: CASSFRVTDTQYF. As DNA, the CDR3 is TGTGCCAGCAGTTTCAGGGTTACAGATACGCAGTATTTT.

The genes are TRBV7-2 and TRBJ1-6, with a tentative D call TRBD1 (5 bases). The CDR3 sequence is 14 residues long. Germline CDR1 is SGHTA and CDR2 is FQGNSA. V was trimmed by 5 bases and J by 7 bases, leaving 12 bases between them. The CDR3 DNA reads TGTGCCAGCAGCCCCGGGACGGAGAATTCACCCCTCCACTTT. Residues: CASSPGTENSPLHF.

The J gene is TRBJ1-1, the V gene TRBV12-3 or TRBV12-4; D not certain. This CDR3 is built from 13 residues. Trimming shortened V by 8 bases and J by 3 bases, and 13 bases separated the two germline ends. The CDR3 reads CASDHLEDTEAFF. The CDR3 region has the DNA TGTGCCAGCGACCACCTTGAGGACACTGAAGCTTTCTTT.

The genes are TRBV7-9 and TRBJ1-3; maybe TRBD1 (5 bases). The germline V gene has CDR1 SEHNR and CDR2 FQNEAQ (reference sequence). The V gene lost 5 bases and the J gene lost 4 bases, with 27 bases spanning the gap. The length of the CDR3 is 19 residues. The CDR3 region is CASSIERGPSTLAGNTIYF. The CDR3, as DNA: TGTGCCAGCAGCATCGAACGGGGACCCTCCACTCTCGCCGGAAACACCATATATTTT.

The chain combines TRBV5-8 with TRBJ1-1; D remains ambiguous. The CDR3 totals 13 residues. The V gene lost 2 bases and the J gene lost 5 bases, with 10 bases spanning the gap. The germline gives CDR1 SGHTS, CDR2 YDEGEE. The CDR3 sequence: CASSFDRGTEAFF. Written as DNA, the CDR3 is TGTGCCAGCAGCTTTGACCGGGGTACTGAAGCTTTCTTT. Looking up the rest from reference TRBV5-8 and TRBJ1-1 gives the full variable domain: EAGVTQSPTHLIKTRGQQATLRCSPISGHTSVYWYQQALGLGLQFLLWYDEGEERNRGNFPPRFSGRQFPNYSSELNVNALELEDSALYLCASSFDRGTEAFFGQGTRLTVV.

The chain recombines TRBV3-1 (or the pseudogene TRBV3-2) with TRBJ2-1; 9 positions match TRBD2. CDR3 length: 15 residues. The germline V gene has CDR1 LGHDT and CDR2 YNNKEL (reference sequence). V lost 4 bases, J lost 5 bases, and 6 bases stayed unmatched. CDR3 in DNA: TGTGCCAGCAGCCTTAGCGGGAGTTTCAACAATGAGCAGTTCTTC. This encodes CASSLSGSFNNEQFF.

The chain links TRBV30 to TRBJ2-7; 10 bases fit TRBD2. Germline CDR1 is GTSNPN and CDR2 is SVGIG (reference sequence). V lost 2 bases to trimming and J lost 7 bases; unmatched junction nucleotides: 11. CDR3 length: 15 amino acids. Written as DNA, the CDR3 is TGTGCCTGGAGTCCACTAGCGGGGCGGGTTGGGGAGCAGTACTTC. Protein sequence: CAWSPLAGRVGEQYF.

Turning to this clone: Additional DNA sequences in this sample encode the identical CDR3. V and J are TRBV12-5 and TRBJ2-2; TRBD2 aligns across 7 bases. J gave up 5 bases and V 0 bases, and 3 bases lay outside the gene matches. The germline gives CDR1 LGHNT, CDR2 FRNRAP. The CDR3 is 15 residues long. The CDR3 loop reads CASGLVLGGTGELFF. As DNA, the CDR3 is TGTGCTAGTGGTTTGGTCCTGGGAGGGACCGGGGAGCTGTTTTTT.

The chain has TRBV11-2 and TRBJ2-5; 15 bases line up with TRBD2. Germline-derived CDR1 and CDR2 are SGHAT and FQNNGV. The length of the CDR3 is 19 residues. Trimming took 1 base from V and 5 from J; bases not matched to a gene: 11. The CDR3 coding sequence is TGTGCCAGCAGCTTAGCGCCCGGACTAGCGGGAGGGCCTCGGGAGACCCAGTACTTC. It is translated as CASSLAPGLAGGPRETQYF.

This clone appeared a single time. The V gene is TRBV7-3, the J gene TRBJ2-1; the D is unclear. Germline CDR1 SGHTA, CDR2 FQGTGA. This CDR3 spans 14 amino acids. Trimming cost V 5 bases and J 6 bases, with 14 bases left between them. The CDR3 loop reads CASSLPGPVNEQFF. The DNA for the CDR3 is TGTGCCAGCAGCCTCCCTGGTCCCGTCAATGAGCAGTTCTTC. Using reference TRBV7-3 and TRBJ2-1 for the parts outside the CDR3, the full variable domain is GAGVSQTPSNKVTEKGKYVELRCDPISGHTALYWYRQSLGQGPEFLIYFQGTGAADDSGLPNDRFFAVRPEGSVSTLKIQRTERGDSAVYLCASSLPGPVNEQFFGPGTRLTVL.

The V gene is TRBV5-6, the J gene TRBJ2-4; possibly TRBD1 or TRBD2 for D (6 bases each). The CDR3 runs 16 residues. V lost 5 bases, J lost 0 bases, and 15 bases lay in between. Germline-derived CDR1 and CDR2 are SGHDT and YYEEEE. DNA of the CDR3: TGTGCCAGCAGTGGTTGGAGGGGGACAGCCAAAAACATTCAGTACTTC. It codes for CASSGWRGTAKNIQYF.

This clone was detected only once. This chain connects TRBV5-1 to TRBJ1-4; D is possibly TRBD1 (6 bases). CDR1 and CDR2 from the germline V gene are SGHRS and YFSETQ. The V gene lost 2 bases and the J gene lost 4 bases, with 18 bases spanning the gap. The CDR3 runs to 17 residues. The CDR3 here is CASSFGGGRPINEKLFF. The CDR3 DNA follows: TGCGCCAGCAGCTTCGGGGGCGGGAGACCCATTAATGAAAAACTGTTTTTT.

The genes are TRBV5-1 and TRBJ2-1, with D unresolved. V was pared by 3 bases and J by 5 bases, with 18 bases between. The CDR3 is made up of 16 amino acids. Germline CDR1 is SGHRS and CDR2 is YFSETQ. This chain's CDR3 is CASSYFNEAGNNEQFF. The CDR3 DNA sequence: TGCGCCAGCAGCTACTTCAATGAAGCTGGGAACAATGAGCAGTTCTTC. The complete variable domain, with remaining parts taken from reference TRBV5-1 and TRBJ2-1, reads KAGVTQTPRYLIKTRGQQVTLSCSPISGHRSVSWYQQTPGQGLQFLFEYFSETQRNKGNFPGRFSGRQFSNSRSEMNVSTLELGDSALYLCASSYFNEAGNNEQFFGPGTRLTVL.

The chain combines TRBV12-3 or TRBV12-4 with TRBJ1-3, with D unresolved. The CDR3 totals 10 residues. V was cut by 4 bases and J by 8 bases, with 3 bases left in between. The CDR3 loop is CASSWDTIYF. The CDR3, as DNA: TGTGCCAGCAGTTGGGACACCATATATTTT.

This rearrangement joins TRBV7-3 to TRBJ1-1; D is possibly TRBD1 (5 bases). CDR1 and CDR2 from the germline V gene are SGHTA and FQGTGA. CDR3 length: 16 amino acids. V shed 8 bases and J shed 4 bases, with 23 bases lying between them. Here the CDR3 reads CASSRGARARGTEAFF. Here the CDR3 DNA reads TGTGCCAGCTCCAGAGGGGCGAGGGCCCGAGGCACTGAAGCTTTCTTT.

The gene calls are TRBV9 and TRBJ1-1, with D hard to call. V shed 4 bases and J shed 4 bases, with 8 bases lying between them. CDR3 length: 12 residues. CDR1 SGDLS and CDR2 YYNGEE come from the germline V gene. CDR3 sequence reads: CASSPESTEAFF. The CDR3 DNA reads TGTGCCAGCAGCCCCGAGAGCACTGAAGCTTTCTTT.

The chain couples TRBV29-1 to TRBJ1-1; tentatively, D is TRBD1 (6 bases). V lost 5 bases to trimming and J lost 1 base, with 11 bases between them. CDR1 is SQVTM and CDR2 is ANQGSEA in the germline V gene. The CDR3 is 13 residues long. In DNA, the CDR3 is TGCAGCGTTCCCCGGGGGCAGAACACTGAAGCTTTCTTT. Encoded protein: CSVPRGQNTEAFF.

This sequence joins TRBV30 and TRBJ1-5, with 8 bases aligning to TRBD1. Trimming took 3 bases from V and 4 from J; bases not matched to a gene: 2. The CDR3 length is 13 residues. In germline, CDR1 is GTSNPN, CDR2 SVGIG (reference sequence). The CDR3 DNA is TGTGCCTGGAGACAGGGGGAAAATCAGCCCCAGCATTTT. Protein sequence: CAWRQGENQPQHF.

This CDR3 reads CASSMPPGQRNNEQFF. The CDR3 bases are TGCGCCAGCAGCATGCCTCCGGGACAACGAAACAATGAGCAGTTCTTC. The chain links TRBV5-1 to TRBJ2-1; tentative D call: TRBD1 (6 bases). The CDR3 consists of 16 residues. CDR1 is SGHRS, CDR2 YFSETQ, per germline. Trimming cost V 4 bases and J 5 bases, with 19 bases left between them.